This T cell receptor (beta chain) derives from a study of human T cells and chemical hapten exposure. Study-level results: TCRs at a frequency above 1 in 1000 stayed unchanged with DPC sensitization.

The CDR3 totals 16 residues. Losses at the gene ends were 1 base for V and 8 bases for J; bases not matched to a gene: 10. Germline V lookup: CDR1 MNHEY, CDR2 SVGAGI. Library preparation tagged each individual cDNA molecule with a unique molecular identifier. TCRdb reprocessed the RACE reads via MiXCR and lists one record per CDR3 protein. The sample includes 45,000 or so distinct CDR3 sequences, approximately 4.8% of them seen just once. The time point was: healthy volunteer bleed at 2 weeks. From whole blood left unfractionated, total RNA was extracted. About this clonotype itself: Its antigen remains unidentified.

The sequence was obtained from a human donor in good health. Some clones in this sample may be carry-over from other donors' samples. Sequencing was carried out using whole blood. V and J are TRBV6-5 and TRBJ1-3, with 8 bases lining up with TRBD1. The CDR3 DNA reads TGTGCCAGCAGTTACTTCCAGGGGGCAGCAGTTGACACCATATATTTT. It yields the protein CASSYFQGAAVDTIYF.